The clone carrying this TCR beta chain was detected a few times. CD45RO-negative, CCR7-positively selected cells formed the naive CD8 fraction, excluding terminally differentiated effector memory CD45RA+ cells. This sample is part of a study of shared clonotypes between healthy human individuals. Measured with immunoSEQ multiplex PCR; TCRdb has only the in-frame clones, and not every one. The table lists 550,000 to 650,000 clones, about 96% of them singletons. Specimen: naive CD8+ T cells sorted from blood. The sequence derives from a woman aged 30 to 39 in good health.

The chain's CDR3 is CASSIPDRPSYEQYF. Here the CDR3 DNA reads TGTGCCAGCAGTATCCCCGACAGGCCCTCCTACGAGCAGTACTTC. The chain joins TRBV6-6 to TRBJ2-7; D is possibly TRBD1 (6 bases). This CDR3 region has 15 residues. Between the trimmed V and J ends, which lost 5 bases and 0 bases, there was a span of 14 bases. CDR1 is MNHNY, CDR2 SVGAGI, per germline (reference sequence).